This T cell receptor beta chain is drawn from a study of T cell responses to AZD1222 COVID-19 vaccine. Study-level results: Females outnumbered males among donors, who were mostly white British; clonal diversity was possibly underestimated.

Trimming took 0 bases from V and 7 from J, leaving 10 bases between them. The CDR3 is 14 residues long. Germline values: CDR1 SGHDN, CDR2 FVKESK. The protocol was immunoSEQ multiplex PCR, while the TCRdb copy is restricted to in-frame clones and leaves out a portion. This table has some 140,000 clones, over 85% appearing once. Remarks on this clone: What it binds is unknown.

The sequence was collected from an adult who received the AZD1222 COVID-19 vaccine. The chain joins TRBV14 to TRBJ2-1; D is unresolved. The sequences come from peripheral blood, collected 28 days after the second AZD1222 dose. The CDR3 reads CASSQDRGLNEQFF. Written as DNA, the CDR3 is TGTGCCAGCAGCCAAGACCGCGGTTTGAATGAGCAGTTCTTC.